These 5 T cell receptor beta chains were all obtained from the same sample, sequenced in a study of human T cells and chemical hapten exposure. A single record per CDR3 protein comes from TCRdb applying MiXCR to the RACE reads. The table has around 70,000 distinct CDR3 sequences, roughly 10% seen once. Time point of the sample: patch test 3, about 24 weeks after DPC sensitization. Described treatment: therapeutic diphenylcyclopropenone sensitization with weekly scalp DPC. The specimen was whole blood, collected in connection with sensitization to the hapten diphenylcyclopropenone (DPC). The receptors shown here come from a woman between 45 and 60 years old with alopecia areata. Some clones in this sample may be carry-over from other donors' samples.

The V and J genes are TRBV5-6 and TRBJ2-3; D is possibly TRBD2 (6 bases). The CDR3 covers 15 residues. V was shortened by 3 bases and J by 1 base, with 12 bases between the two germline ends. CDR1 and CDR2 (germline): SGHDT, YYEEEE. The CDR3 nucleotides are TGTGCCAGCAGCTGGCGGGGCCGCGGCACAGATACGCAGTATTTT. This sequence encodes CASSWRGRGTDTQYF.

This clonotype was detected a few times. The chain carries TRBV12-3 or TRBV12-4 and TRBJ2-3; no firm D call. The V and J ends lost 5 bases and 3 bases respectively, with 6 bases between them. The CDR3 totals 12 residues. CDR3 amino acids: CASSPMTDTQYF. The CDR3 DNA sequence: TGTGCCAGCAGTCCCATGACAGATACGCAGTATTTT.

This clonotype counts as medium-sized (0.01 to 0.1%). This chain joins TRBV29-1 and TRBJ2-7; perhaps TRBD2 as D (5 bases). Germline V lookup: CDR1 SQVTM, CDR2 ANQGSEA. The germline V and J ends were trimmed by 1 base and 6 bases, with 13 bases remaining between them. This CDR3 region has 13 residues. The CDR3 nucleotides are TGCAGCGTTGAAGCAACCTGGGCGGGCGAGCAGTACTTC. Translating gives CSVEATWAGEQYF.

In this sample, this clonotype turned up a few times. CDR3 nucleotide sequence: TGTGCCAGCAGACCGACAGGAGGGAGTGAAAAACTGTTTTTT. Translation: CASRPTGGSEKLFF. The chain has TRBV28 and TRBJ1-4; TRBD1 might be the D (6 bases). Trimming took off 6 bases at V and 7 bases at J, with 15 bases between the two ends. Germline assignment: CDR1 MDHEN and CDR2 SYDVKM. The CDR3 is 14 amino acids.

This clonotype was recorded a few times. CDR3 in amino acids: CASFRSSYEQYF. The CDR3 DNA follows: TGTGCCAGCTTCAGGAGCTCCTACGAGCAGTACTTC. The chain is built from TRBV28 and TRBJ2-7, with D unresolved. With 8 bases removed from V and 0 bases from J, the gap between germline ends came to 8 bases. Germline V gene data show CDR1 as MDHEN and CDR2 as SYDVKM. There are 12 residues in the CDR3.